These T cell receptor beta chains were read from a single sample in a study of OX40 agonist ivuxolimab in advanced cancers. The data were produced by immunoSEQ multiplex PCR, yet TCRdb's version contains in-frame clones alone and is incomplete. This table has some 140,000 clones, about nine tenths appearing once. Sequencing was performed on CD4+ or CD8+ T cells sorted from blood, taken in a trial of the OX40 agonist ivuxolimab. Source of these receptors: an adult with an advanced solid tumor such as melanoma, head and neck, liver or kidney cancer. The CDR3 runs from the conserved cysteine through the conserved F or W. The D gene is left open where the match is weak. Not all rows give a size; the values are once, few, many and, for expanded clones, a class.

CDR3nt: TGTGCCAGCAGCTTAGGTGGTTCCAGTCAGCCCCAGCATTTT
CDR3aa: CASSLGGSSQPQHF
v_gene: TRBV7-9
d_gene: -
j_gene: TRBJ1-5
len: 14
abundance: -

CDR3nt: TGTGCCAGCGCCCAGGGAGGGGATCAGCCCCAGCATTTT
CDR3aa: CASAQGGDQPQHF
v_gene: TRBV18
d_gene: -
j_gene: TRBJ1-5
len: 13
abundance: -

CDR3nt: TGTGCCAGCAGATCTCAGGGGCCCAATCAGCCCCAGCATTTT
CDR3aa: CASRSQGPNQPQHF
v_gene: TRBV28
d_gene: -
j_gene: TRBJ1-5
len: 14
abundance: -

CDR3nt: TGTGCCAGCACCCTTACGGGGGCAGGGGTAGGTGAGCAGTTCTTC
CDR3aa: CASTLTGAGVGEQFF
v_gene: TRBV11-3
d_gene: -
j_gene: TRBJ2-1
len: 15
abundance: -

CDR3nt: TGTGCCAGCAGCTTTGGTAGGGGAAACGAGCAGTACTTC
CDR3aa: CASSFGRGNEQYF
v_gene: TRBV7-9
d_gene: -
j_gene: TRBJ2-7
len: 13
abundance: -

CDR3nt: TGCGCCAGCAGCTTGCGAGGGGACAATGAAAAACTGTTTTTT
CDR3aa: CASSLRGDNEKLFF
v_gene: TRBV5-1
d_gene: -
j_gene: TRBJ1-4
len: 14
abundance: -

CDR3nt: TGTGCCAGTGGGGCGTGGTCAAGCGACGAGCAGTACTTC
CDR3aa: CASGAWSSDEQYF
v_gene: TRBV19
d_gene: -
j_gene: TRBJ2-7
len: 13
abundance: -

CDR3nt: TGTGCCAGCAGCCAACAGGGGGCAAGAGGAGAAGCTTTCTTT
CDR3aa: CASSQQGARGEAFF
v_gene: TRBV11-1
d_gene: TRBD1
j_gene: TRBJ1-1
len: 14
abundance: -

CDR3nt: TGTGCCAGCAGTTCCCGGACAGGGGGCGGTTACGAGCAGTACTTC
CDR3aa: CASSSRTGGGYEQYF
v_gene: TRBV27
d_gene: TRBD1
j_gene: TRBJ2-7
len: 15
abundance: -

CDR3nt: TGTGCCAGCAGCGTAGGTCAGGGGTCTAATGAAAAACTGTTTTTT
CDR3aa: CASSVGQGSNEKLFF
v_gene: TRBV9
d_gene: -
j_gene: TRBJ1-4
len: 15
abundance: -

CDR3nt: TGTGCCAGCAGCAGATTGGGGACAGGCCCCTACGAGCAGTACTTC
CDR3aa: CASSRLGTGPYEQYF
v_gene: TRBV7-2
d_gene: TRBD1
j_gene: TRBJ2-7
len: 15
abundance: -

CDR3nt: TGCGCCAGCAGTGAGCAGGGGGCGGGCGAGCAGTACTTC
CDR3aa: CASSEQGAGEQYF
v_gene: TRBV10-2
d_gene: TRBD1
j_gene: TRBJ2-7
len: 13
abundance: -

CDR3nt: TGTGCCAGCAGCTCGCCCAAGCACACCGGGGAGCTGTTTTTT
CDR3aa: CASSSPKHTGELFF
v_gene: TRBV7-2
d_gene: -
j_gene: TRBJ2-2
len: 14
abundance: -

CDR3nt: TGTGCCAGCAGTCTGGGTTCTCGCCGAGGCGGCTACACCTTC
CDR3aa: CASSLGSRRGGYTF
v_gene: TRBV27
d_gene: -
j_gene: TRBJ1-2
len: 14
abundance: -

CDR3nt: TGTGCCACCAGCAGCGGGACCGGGGCCTTCACCTACGAGCAGTACTTC
CDR3aa: CATSSGTGAFTYEQYF
v_gene: TRBV15
d_gene: -
j_gene: TRBJ2-7
len: 16
abundance: -

CDR3nt: TGTGCCAGCAGCTTAGGACAGGGGTCCTACAATGAGCAGTTCTTC
CDR3aa: CASSLGQGSYNEQFF
v_gene: TRBV7-9
d_gene: TRBD1
j_gene: TRBJ2-1
len: 15
abundance: -

CDR3nt: TGTGCCAGCAGTGACGGACAGGGCTTAATCCCCCAGCATTTT
CDR3aa: CASSDGQGLIPQHF
v_gene: TRBV6-1
d_gene: TRBD1
j_gene: TRBJ1-5
len: 14
abundance: -

CDR3nt: TGTGCCAGCAGTGAATTGGACGAGGGCAGGGTAAAGTACTTC
CDR3aa: CASSELDEGRVKYF
v_gene: TRBV6-1
d_gene: -
j_gene: TRBJ2-5
len: 14
abundance: -

CDR3nt: TGTGCCAGTAGTATGCCCCGGGACCTACCAGGCTACACCTTC
CDR3aa: CASSMPRDLPGYTF
v_gene: TRBV19
d_gene: -
j_gene: TRBJ1-2
len: 14
abundance: once